These 3 T cell receptor beta chains were sequenced from one sample in a study of cytomegalovirus exposure and HLA in healthy donors (dated by TCRdb to the late 2010s). Libraries were prepared through the immunoSEQ multiplex PCR assay. For the multiplex PCR, a mixture combining 60 forward primers for TCR Vbeta segments and 13 reverse primers for TCR Jbeta segments was used. Here the immuneACCESS table is served through TCRdb, limited to in-frame sequences with V and J called. Missing clones are a known gap in these copies; in checked studies unresolved V genes cover under half, and the rest lacks a known reason. This sample's table lists 65,000 to 85,000 clones. The top ten constitute about 1.5% of the sample. The specimen was PBMCs. The receptors originated from a woman aged 55-69 years in good health and CMV-seronegative.

The chain has TRBV7-8 and TRBJ2-3; TRBD2 is a possible D gene (5 bases). The CDR3 is 17 residues long. V lost 0 bases and J 5 bases, leaving 18 bases between the germline ends. The V gene's germline CDR1 is SGHVS and CDR2 FQNEAQ. CDR3 residues: CASSLARLAIRGDTQYF. CDR3 in DNA: TGTGCCAGCAGCTTAGCGCGATTGGCAATTCGGGGAGATACGCAGTATTTT.

The chain uses TRBV19 and TRBJ2-1, with 11 bases aligning to TRBD2. The junction had 16 bases not matched to a gene; V was cut back by 10 bases and J by 8 bases. The CDR3 length is 16 residues. CDR1 is LNHDA and CDR2 is SQIVND in the germline V gene (reference sequence). Here the CDR3 DNA reads TGTGCCACCCACAACCCCGCCGGGACTAGCGGTGATGAGCAGTTCTTC. Its protein product is CATHNPAGTSGDEQFF. The complete variable domain, with remaining parts taken from reference TRBV19 and TRBJ2-1, reads DGGITQSPKYLFRKEGQNVTLSCEQNLNHDAMYWYRQDPGQGLRLIYYSQIVNDFQKGDIAEGYSVSREKKESFPLTVTSAQKNPTAFYLCATHNPAGTSGDEQFFGPGTRLTVL.

CDR3: CASSQDPSGIFNEQFF. The CDR3 DNA follows: TGCGCCAGCAGCCAAGACCCTAGCGGGATTTTCAATGAGCAGTTCTTC. V usage is TRBV4-1 and J usage is TRBJ2-1; 9 nucleotides line up with TRBD2. Germline trimming cut 0 bases from V and 6 bases from J; bases unmatched to any gene: 6. From germline, CDR1 is MGHRA and CDR2 YSYEKL. The CDR3 spans 16 residues.